Listed here are 28 T cell receptor beta chains from one sample, sequenced in a study of T cells in localized non-small cell lung cancer. Here immunoSEQ multiplex PCR was the method, and the copy in TCRdb shows in-frame clones only, minus some. The profile shows tens of thousands of clones, 75% to 90% of them singletons. This material consisted of peripheral blood mononuclear cells, taken before any cancer treatment. These receptor sequences come from a man between 40 and 69 years old with stage III lung adenocarcinoma.

V is TRBV5-6 and J is TRBJ1-1; D remains ambiguous. This CDR3 has 14 amino acids. Germline CDR1 is SGHDT and CDR2 is YYEEEE. Trimming left V 2 bases short and J 0 bases short, with 8 bases between. The CDR3 is CASSLSGVNTEAFF. As DNA, the CDR3 is TGTGCCAGCAGCTTATCAGGCGTGAACACTGAAGCTTTCTTT.

The V gene is TRBV6-1, the J gene TRBJ2-7, with TRBD1 matching 7 bases. From germline, CDR1 is MNHNS and CDR2 SASEGT. The CDR3 totals 15 residues. V dropped 7 bases and J dropped 1; count of bases not matched to a gene: 10. The CDR3, as DNA: TGTGCCAGCAATGGACAAGGACAGGCATCCTACGAGCAGTACTTC. This sequence encodes CASNGQGQASYEQYF.

Details on this clone: The DNA is omitted, as the CDR3 cannot be located on it reliably, and the CDR3 follows TCRdb's listing. The chain joins TRBV7-5 to TRBJ1-2. TRBV7-5 is deemed a pseudogene. The CDR3 totals 18 residues, both ends included. This CDR3 reads CARSLESRSYHCDYGYTF.

The V and J genes are TRBV29-1 and TRBJ1-5; D gene ambiguous. The CDR3 contains 12 residues. V dropped 4 bases and J dropped 0 bases, with 4 bases sitting between them. Germline V gene lookup returns CDR1 SQVTM and CDR2 ANQGSEA. This chain's CDR3 is CSVGGSNQPQHF. In nucleotides, the CDR3 is TGCAGCGTTGGAGGTAGCAATCAGCCCCAGCATTTT.

CDR3 bases: TGTGCCAGCAGCCCGGGAACCACCACTCAGCCCCAGCATTTT. It specifies CASSPGTTTQPQHF. This chain joins TRBV7-2 and TRBJ1-5; D remains ambiguous. This CDR3 has 14 residues. V lost 5 bases, J lost 6 bases, and 14 bases lay in between. Germline V gene data show CDR1 as SGHTA and CDR2 as FQGNSA.

The chain has TRBV6-6 and TRBJ2-7; D is tentatively TRBD1 or TRBD2 (6 bases each). Trimming cost V 10 bases and J 9 bases, with 16 bases left between them. The germline V gene encodes CDR1 MNHNY and CDR2 SVGAGI (reference sequence). CDR3 length: 11 residues. Here the CDR3 reads CATGGGNWQYF. The CDR3, as DNA: TGTGCCACCGGGGGCGGGAATTGGCAGTACTTC.

The rearrangement joins TRBV14 to TRBJ1-4; D possibly corresponds to TRBD1 (5 bases). Trimming removed 0 bases at V and 5 bases at J, with 13 bases between. This CDR3 spans 16 amino acids. Germline V CDR1 and CDR2: SGHDN, FVKESK. CDR3: CASSQDRGRTNEKLFF. CDR3 DNA: TGTGCCAGCAGCCAAGATCGGGGCAGAACAAATGAAAAACTGTTTTTT.

J is TRBJ2-3 and V is TRBV11-3; TRBD1 matches at 8 bases. V dropped 1 base and J dropped 4; count of bases not matched to a gene: 4. The germline CDR1 and CDR2 sequences are SGHNT and YENEEA. The CDR3 is made up of 15 amino acids. The CDR3 loop reads CASSLAGQGSDTQYF. Written as DNA, the CDR3 is TGTGCCAGCAGCTTAGCAGGACAGGGATCAGATACGCAGTATTTT.

V usage is TRBV12-5 and J usage is TRBJ2-1, with 12 bases lining up with TRBD2. Germline V CDR1 and CDR2: LGHNT, FRNRAP. The CDR3 loop spans 22 amino acids. The trim removed 1 base at V and 1 base at J, leaving 17 bases unmatched. The CDR3 region is CASGLATSKLTSGGRSYNEQFF. For the CDR3, the DNA is TGTGCTAGTGGTTTGGCTACATCGAAGCTGACTAGCGGGGGCCGTTCCTACAATGAGCAGTTCTTC.

The genes are TRBV4-1 and TRBJ2-1; perhaps TRBD2 as D (7 bases). CDR1 is MGHRA, CDR2 YSYEKL, per germline. The V end lost 1 base, the J end lost 2 bases, and 12 bases lay between the germline ends. The CDR3 has 16 residues. The CDR3 loop reads CASSQVGGAPYNEQFF. CDR3 DNA: TGCGCCAGCAGCCAAGTGGGGGGGGCCCCCTACAATGAGCAGTTCTTC.

The chain uses TRBV11-2 and TRBJ1-4; 9 bases agree with TRBD1. The junction had 1 base not matched to a gene; V was cut back by 1 base and J by 4 bases. Germline V gene data show CDR1 as SGHAT and CDR2 as FQNNGV. CDR3 length: 15 amino acids. CDR3 in DNA: TGTGCCAGCAGCTTAGGGGACAGGGATAATGAAAAACTGTTTTTT. Translation: CASSLGDRDNEKLFF.

This chain connects TRBV30 to TRBJ2-2, with TRBD1 identical over 8 bases. Per the germline V gene, CDR1 is GTSNPN and CDR2 is SVGIG (reference sequence). J was trimmed by 4 bases and V by 2 bases; bases with no gene match: 3. The CDR3 is 14 amino acids. The DNA of the CDR3 is TGTGCCTGGAGTAGGACAGGGTCCACCGGGGAGCTGTTTTTT. Translation gives CAWSRTGSTGELFF.

This clone was found a few times. This chain links TRBV5-6 with TRBJ2-7; 8 bases are shared with TRBD1. Germline CDR1 is SGHDT and CDR2 is YYEEEE. Losses at the gene ends were 2 bases for V and 5 bases for J; bases not matched to a gene: 6. The length of the CDR3 is 14 residues. The chain's CDR3 is CASSLYRGTHEQYF. CDR3 coding DNA: TGTGCCAGCAGCTTATACAGGGGGACCCACGAGCAGTACTTC. Full variable domain (remainder filled in from reference TRBV5-6 and TRBJ2-7): DAGVTQSPTHLIKTRGQQVTLRCSPKSGHDTVSWYQQALGQGPQFIFQYYEEEERQRGNFPDRFSGHQFPNYSSELNVNALLLGDSALYLCASSLYRGTHEQYFGPGTRLTVT.

J is TRBJ1-3 and V is TRBV2, with TRBD1 as a possible D gene (5 bases). Trimming removed 7 bases at V and 0 bases at J, with 16 bases between. The CDR3 has 16 amino acids. The germline V gene has CDR1 SNHLY and CDR2 FYNNEI. CDR3 in DNA: TGTGCCAGCATCCCGGCAGGGCGATCCTCTGGAAACACCATATATTTT. It translates to CASIPAGRSSGNTIYF.

V usage is TRBV7-6 and J usage is TRBJ2-3; D uncertain. This CDR3 spans 15 amino acids. Trimming took 1 base from V and 2 from J, leaving 10 bases between them. Germline V gene data show CDR1 as SGHVS and CDR2 as FNYEAQ. CDR3 sequence reads: CASSLGAGPTDTQYF. As DNA, the CDR3 is TGTGCCAGCAGCTTAGGGGCAGGCCCCACAGATACGCAGTATTTT.

This sequence joins TRBV10-3 and TRBJ2-7; D is uncertain. The CDR3 loop spans 12 amino acids. Per the germline V gene, CDR1 is ENHRY and CDR2 is SYGVKD. Trimming shortened V by 4 bases and J by 5 bases, and 9 bases separated the two germline ends. CDR3 protein: CAISGNVHEQYF. The CDR3 coding sequence is TGTGCCATCAGTGGCAATGTCCACGAGCAGTACTTC.

V is TRBV4-3 and J is TRBJ2-5; 9 bases fit TRBD2. Trimming at V came to 0 bases and at J to 5 bases, leaving 10 bases not matched to a gene. Germline CDR1 and CDR2: LGHNA and YSLEER. The CDR3 is 17 amino acids. The CDR3 here is CASSQDGAGGLGETQYF. The CDR3 DNA is TGCGCCAGCAGCCAAGACGGAGCGGGGGGCCTGGGGGAGACCCAGTACTTC.

The CDR3 region is CASTQRGRPNTEAFF. Here the CDR3 DNA reads TGTGCCAGCACTCAACGGGGCAGGCCCAACACTGAAGCTTTCTTT. The chain is built from TRBV6-5 and TRBJ1-1; maybe TRBD1 (5 bases). The CDR3 consists of 15 residues. Looked up from germline, CDR1 is MNHEY and CDR2 is SVGAGI. V lost 7 bases and J lost 2, with 17 bases in between.

The chain uses TRBV2 and TRBJ1-2, with D unclear. V shed 6 bases and J shed 1 base, with 9 bases lying between them. The V gene's germline CDR1 is SNHLY and CDR2 FYNNEI. The CDR3 has 13 amino acids. In nucleotides, the CDR3 is TGTGCCAGCAGGACGACACTTAACTATGGCTACACCTTC. Protein sequence: CASRTTLNYGYTF.

This clone was picked up a small number of times. This chain links TRBV5-1 with TRBJ1-6, with 7 nucleotides matching TRBD1. CDR1 SGHRS and CDR2 YFSETQ come from the germline V gene. The junction had 6 bases not matched to a gene; V was cut back by 3 bases and J by 9 bases. CDR3 length: 14 residues. DNA for the CDR3: TGCGCCAGCAGCTCCGGGACAGCAGCTTCACCCCTCCACTTT. It translates to CASSSGTAASPLHF.

The chain carries TRBV5-8 and TRBJ1-5; unclear D gene. Germline CDR1 reads SGHTS; CDR2 reads YDEGEE. The CDR3 totals 15 residues. V was cut by 3 bases and J by 6 bases, with 16 bases left in between. This CDR3 reads CASSSLERGTQPQHF. Written as DNA, the CDR3 is TGTGCCAGCAGCTCCCTCGAGAGAGGAACTCAGCCCCAGCATTTT.

The chain links TRBV7-8 to TRBJ1-3; D not resolved. Trimming removed 1 base from V and 6 bases from J, with 13 bases in between. Germline CDR1 and CDR2: SGHVS and FQNEAQ. The CDR3 runs to 15 residues. CDR3 bases: TGTGCCAGCAGCTTAGGGTCGGTGGGATCAAACACCATATATTTT. Translating it yields CASSLGSVGSNTIYF.

This chain joins TRBV19 and TRBJ1-1, with D maybe TRBD1 (5 bases). This CDR3 region has 16 residues. V lost 6 bases to trimming and J lost 0 bases, with 17 bases between them. Looked up from germline, CDR1 is LNHDA and CDR2 is SQIVND (reference sequence). The CDR3 DNA is TGTGCCAGTAGGGACGGGACGGTCCACATGAACACTGAAGCTTTCTTT. Translating gives CASRDGTVHMNTEAFF.

As regards this clone: Germline is not matched at one junction end, which may reflect a read error. The V gene is TRBV6-1, the J gene TRBJ1-2; TRBD1 matches 9 bases. The V gene's germline CDR1 is MNHNS and CDR2 SASEGT. The CDR3 runs to 15 residues. The CDR3 is CASSEFGGTGLPSFF. CDR3 nucleotides: TGTGCCAGCAGTGAATTCGGGGGGACAGGGCTACCGTCGTTCTTC.

The V call is TRBV11-3, the J call TRBJ2-3, with a tentative D call TRBD1 (5 bases). The CDR3 length is 14 residues. Germline V gives CDR1 SGHNT, CDR2 YENEEA. V shed 3 bases and J shed 3 bases, with 10 bases lying between them. The CDR3 protein is CASSFGRVTDTQYF. CDR3 sequence (DNA): TGTGCCAGCAGCTTTGGCAGGGTGACAGATACGCAGTATTTT.

This clone was counted a single time. V is TRBV7-3 and J is TRBJ2-6, with D maybe TRBD1 (6 bases). The CDR3 totals 19 residues. V lost 5 bases and J 0 bases, leaving 20 bases between the germline ends. Germline V gene data show CDR1 as SGHTA and CDR2 as FQGTGA. CDR3 nucleotide sequence: TGTGCCAGCAGCCCTCCCCAAACAGGGTACTACTCTGGGGCCAACGTCCTGACTTTC. It translates to CASSPPQTGYYSGANVLTF.

The genes are TRBV27 and TRBJ1-2; 11 bases are a match to TRBD1. Germline CDR1 and CDR2: MNHEY and SMNVEV (reference sequence). V gave up 4 bases and J gave up 8 bases; unmatched junction bases: 15. The CDR3 consists of 17 residues. The CDR3 DNA reads TGTGCCAGCAGTTCCCAACCTCCCGGGACAGGGGGAACGGGCTACACCTTC. Translation: CASSSQPPGTGGTGYTF.

The chain carries TRBV28 and TRBJ2-5; maybe TRBD2 (7 bases). This CDR3 is 15 amino acids long. Germline CDR1 MDHEN, CDR2 SYDVKM. The V end was cut by 6 bases, the J end by 5 bases, with 19 bases between. The CDR3 protein is CASRTPAGAGETQYF. For the CDR3, the DNA is TGTGCCAGCAGGACACCGGCGGGGGCGGGGGAGACCCAGTACTTC.